The entry that follows covers one TCR beta chain sequence. The V gene's germline CDR1 is SGHTA and CDR2 FQGNSA. The CDR3 covers 15 residues. The V end lost 5 bases, the J end lost 0 bases, and 11 bases lay between the germline ends. This entry is derived from a study of blood T cell repertoires in COVID-19. Here immunoSEQ multiplex PCR was the method, and the copy in TCRdb shows in-frame clones only, minus some. The data contain 200,000 or so clones, 80% to 90% of them singletons. The rearrangement joins TRBV7-2 to TRBJ2-1, with D uncertain. The clonotype comes from a young man with COVID-19, enrolled during active disease. Sequenced material: peripheral blood. Here the CDR3 reads CASSPHFGSYNEQFF. The CDR3 DNA follows: TGTGCCAGCAGCCCGCATTTCGGCTCCTACAATGAGCAGTTCTTC.